This T cell receptor beta chain came from a study of blood T cell repertoires in COVID-19. Study summary: COVID-19 samples collected from the United States, Italy and Spain covered acute and convalescent phases. In each case, the material was cDNA or gDNA derived from T cells, B-cell-depleted T cells, or PBMCs.

Profiled with immunoSEQ multiplex PCR; TCRdb holds only in-frame clones, not every one. The sample consists of about 370,000 clones, roughly nine tenths of them appearing once. The CDR3 consists of 14 residues. Germline CDR1 reads SGHDT; CDR2 reads YYEEEE. V gave up 6 bases and J gave up 2 bases, with 15 bases separating them. In terms of age and location, participants ranged from roughly 18 to 95 years and lived in about 25 US areas. Among Cohort 3 donors, those recovered had two negative PCRs, clearance, or symptom resolution. This chain joins TRBV5-6 and TRBJ2-7; a weak D match, TRBD2 (6 bases). The TCR originated in a man in his late teens or twenties who had recovered from COVID-19. Sequences were obtained from PBMCs or T cells enriched from blood (not recorded which). CDR3 amino acids: CASTSRELTYEQYF. CDR3 nucleotides: TGTGCCAGCACCTCGCGGGAATTGACCTACGAGCAGTACTTC.